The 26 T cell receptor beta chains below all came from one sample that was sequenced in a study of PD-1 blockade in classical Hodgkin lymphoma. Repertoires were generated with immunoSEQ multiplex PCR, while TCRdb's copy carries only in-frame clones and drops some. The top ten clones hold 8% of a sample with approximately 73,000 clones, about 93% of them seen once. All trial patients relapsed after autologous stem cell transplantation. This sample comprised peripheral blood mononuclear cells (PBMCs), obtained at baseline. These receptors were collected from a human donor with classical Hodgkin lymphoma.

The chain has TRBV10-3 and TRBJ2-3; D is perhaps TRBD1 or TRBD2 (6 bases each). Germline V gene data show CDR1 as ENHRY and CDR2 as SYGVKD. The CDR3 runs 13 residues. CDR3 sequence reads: CLSGASSTDTQYF. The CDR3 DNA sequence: TGTCTATCGGGGGCGTCTAGCACAGATACGCAGTATTTT.

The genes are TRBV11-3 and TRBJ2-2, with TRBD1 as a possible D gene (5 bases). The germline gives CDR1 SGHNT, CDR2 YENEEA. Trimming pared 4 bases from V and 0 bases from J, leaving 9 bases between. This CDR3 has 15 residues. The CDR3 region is CASSWGPTNTGELFF. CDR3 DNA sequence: TGTGCCAGCAGCTGGGGCCCCACGAACACCGGGGAGCTGTTTTTT.

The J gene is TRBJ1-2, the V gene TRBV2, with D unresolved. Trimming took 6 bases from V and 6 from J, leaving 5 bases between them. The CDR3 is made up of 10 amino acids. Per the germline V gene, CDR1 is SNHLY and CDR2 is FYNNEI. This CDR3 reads CASRGDGYTF. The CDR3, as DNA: TGTGCCAGCAGGGGCGATGGCTACACCTTC.

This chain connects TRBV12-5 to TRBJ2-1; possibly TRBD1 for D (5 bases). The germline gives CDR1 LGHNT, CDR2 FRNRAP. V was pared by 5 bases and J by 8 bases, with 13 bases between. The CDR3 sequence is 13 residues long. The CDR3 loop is CASGDRGGDEQFF. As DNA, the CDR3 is TGTGCTAGTGGTGATAGGGGTGGCGATGAGCAGTTCTTC.

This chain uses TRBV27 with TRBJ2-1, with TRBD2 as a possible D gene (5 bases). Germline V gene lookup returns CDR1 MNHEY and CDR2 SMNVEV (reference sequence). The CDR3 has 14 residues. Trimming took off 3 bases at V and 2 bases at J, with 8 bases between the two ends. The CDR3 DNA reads TGTGCCAGCAGTTTCTCCGGGGCCTACAATGAGCAGTTCTTC. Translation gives CASSFSGAYNEQFF.

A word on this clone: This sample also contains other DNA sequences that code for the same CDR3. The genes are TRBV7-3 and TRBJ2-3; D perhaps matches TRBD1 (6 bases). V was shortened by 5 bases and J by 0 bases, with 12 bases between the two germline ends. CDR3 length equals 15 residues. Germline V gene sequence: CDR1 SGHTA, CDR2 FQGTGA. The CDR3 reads CASSLQGPSTDTQYF. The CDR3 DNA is TGTGCCAGCAGCCTACAGGGCCCTAGCACAGATACGCAGTATTTT. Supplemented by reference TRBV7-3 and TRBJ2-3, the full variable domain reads GAGVSQTPSNKVTEKGKYVELRCDPISGHTALYWYRQSLGQGPEFLIYFQGTGAADDSGLPNDRFFAVRPEGSVSTLKIQRTERGDSAVYLCASSLQGPSTDTQYFGPGTRLTVL.

CDR3 amino acids: CASSPPGTVNEQFF. The CDR3 DNA is TGTGCCAGTAGTCCCCCAGGGACGGTCAATGAGCAGTTCTTC. The rearrangement uses TRBV19 and TRBJ2-1; D may match TRBD1 or TRBD2 (5 bases each). The CDR3 is made up of 14 amino acids. Trimming took 5 bases from V and 6 from J, leaving 14 bases between them. In germline, CDR1 is LNHDA, CDR2 SQIVND (reference sequence).

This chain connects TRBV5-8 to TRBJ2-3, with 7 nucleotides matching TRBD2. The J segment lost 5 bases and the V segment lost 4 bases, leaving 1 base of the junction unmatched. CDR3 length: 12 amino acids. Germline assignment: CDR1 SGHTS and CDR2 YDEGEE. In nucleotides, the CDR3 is TGTGCCAGCAGCCCGGGGGGAGATACGCAGTATTTT. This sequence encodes CASSPGGDTQYF.

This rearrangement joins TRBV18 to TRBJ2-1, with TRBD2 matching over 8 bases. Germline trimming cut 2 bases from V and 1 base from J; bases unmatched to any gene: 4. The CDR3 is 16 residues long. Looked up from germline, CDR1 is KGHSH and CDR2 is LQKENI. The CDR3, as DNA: TGTGCCAGCTCACCAGACGGGGGGGAATCCTACAATGAGCAGTTCTTC. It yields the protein CASSPDGGESYNEQFF.

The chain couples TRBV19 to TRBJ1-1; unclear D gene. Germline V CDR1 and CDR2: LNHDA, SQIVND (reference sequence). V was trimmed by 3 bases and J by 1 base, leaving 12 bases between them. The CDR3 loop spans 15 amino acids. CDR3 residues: CASSMGETPNTEAFF. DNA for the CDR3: TGTGCCAGTAGTATGGGCGAGACACCGAACACTGAAGCTTTCTTT.

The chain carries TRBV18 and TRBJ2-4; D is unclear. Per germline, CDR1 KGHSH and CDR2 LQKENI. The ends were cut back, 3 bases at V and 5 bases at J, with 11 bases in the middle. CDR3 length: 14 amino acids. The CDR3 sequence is CASSPVIQENIQYF. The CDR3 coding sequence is TGTGCCAGCTCACCGGTAATTCAAGAAAACATTCAGTACTTC.

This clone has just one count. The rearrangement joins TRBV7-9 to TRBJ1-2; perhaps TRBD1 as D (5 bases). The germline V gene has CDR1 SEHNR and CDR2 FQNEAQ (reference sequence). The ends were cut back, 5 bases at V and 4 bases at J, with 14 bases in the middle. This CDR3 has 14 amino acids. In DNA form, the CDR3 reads TGTGCCAGCAGCGCTGGGGCCGGTCTCTATGGCTACACCTTC. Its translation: CASSAGAGLYGYTF.

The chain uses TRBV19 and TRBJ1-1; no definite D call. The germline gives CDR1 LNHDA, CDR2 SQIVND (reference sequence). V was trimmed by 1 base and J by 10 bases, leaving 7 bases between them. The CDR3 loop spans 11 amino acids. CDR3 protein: CASSIAHGAFF. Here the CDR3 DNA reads TGTGCCAGTAGTATAGCCCATGGAGCTTTCTTT.

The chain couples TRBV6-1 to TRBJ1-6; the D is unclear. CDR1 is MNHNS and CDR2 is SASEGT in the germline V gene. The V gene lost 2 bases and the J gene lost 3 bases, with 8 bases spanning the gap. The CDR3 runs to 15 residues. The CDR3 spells CASSELMSYNSPLHF. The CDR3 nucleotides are TGTGCCAGCAGTGAACTGATGAGCTATAATTCACCCCTCCACTTT.

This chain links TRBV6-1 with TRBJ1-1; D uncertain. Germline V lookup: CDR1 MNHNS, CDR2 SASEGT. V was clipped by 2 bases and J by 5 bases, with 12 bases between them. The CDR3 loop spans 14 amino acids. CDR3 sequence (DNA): TGTGCCAGCAGTGAACTGGGTTTGGGTACTGAAGCTTTCTTT. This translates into CASSELGLGTEAFF.

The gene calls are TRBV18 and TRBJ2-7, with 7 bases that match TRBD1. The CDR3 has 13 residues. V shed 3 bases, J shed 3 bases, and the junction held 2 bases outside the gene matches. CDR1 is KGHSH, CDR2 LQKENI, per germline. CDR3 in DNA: TGTGCCAGCTCACCCGGACAGGTCTACGAGCAGTACTTC. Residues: CASSPGQVYEQYF.

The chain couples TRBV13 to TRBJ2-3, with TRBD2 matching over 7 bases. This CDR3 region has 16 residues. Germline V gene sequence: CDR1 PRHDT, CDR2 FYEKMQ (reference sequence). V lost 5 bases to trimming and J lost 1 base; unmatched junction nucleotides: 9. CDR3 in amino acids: CASSPGGKVGTDTQYF. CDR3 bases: TGTGCCAGCAGCCCCGGGGGGAAAGTGGGCACAGATACGCAGTATTTT.

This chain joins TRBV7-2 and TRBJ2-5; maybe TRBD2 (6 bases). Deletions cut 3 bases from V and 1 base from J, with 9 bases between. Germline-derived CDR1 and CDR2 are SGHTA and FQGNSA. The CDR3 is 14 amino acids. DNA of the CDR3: TGTGCCAGCAGCTTTCAGGAGGGCCAAGAGACCCAGTACTTC. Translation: CASSFQEGQETQYF.

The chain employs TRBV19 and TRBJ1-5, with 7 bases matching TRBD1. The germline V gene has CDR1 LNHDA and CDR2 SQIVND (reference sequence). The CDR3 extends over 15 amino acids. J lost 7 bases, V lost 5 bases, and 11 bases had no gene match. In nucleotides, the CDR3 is TGTGCCAGTAGTGCAAGACAGGGAGTAGGACAGCCCCAGCATTTT. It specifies CASSARQGVGQPQHF. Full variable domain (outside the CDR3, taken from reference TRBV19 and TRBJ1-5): DGGITQSPKYLFRKEGQNVTLSCEQNLNHDAMYWYRQDPGQGLRLIYYSQIVNDFQKGDIAEGYSVSREKKESFPLTVTSAQKNPTAFYLCASSARQGVGQPQHFGDGTRLSIL.

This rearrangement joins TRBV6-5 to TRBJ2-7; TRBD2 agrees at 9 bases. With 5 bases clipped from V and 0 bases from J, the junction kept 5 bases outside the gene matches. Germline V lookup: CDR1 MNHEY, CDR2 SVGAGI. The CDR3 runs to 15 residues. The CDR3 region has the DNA TGTGCCAGCAGTCCCACTAGCGGGTTCTCCTACGAGCAGTACTTC. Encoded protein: CASSPTSGFSYEQYF.

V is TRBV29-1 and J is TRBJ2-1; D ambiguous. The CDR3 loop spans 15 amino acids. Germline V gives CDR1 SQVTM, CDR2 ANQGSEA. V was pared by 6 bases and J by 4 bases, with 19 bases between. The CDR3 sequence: CSVVTLYRAYNEQFF. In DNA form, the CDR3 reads TGCAGCGTGGTAACCTTATACAGAGCTTACAATGAGCAGTTCTTC.

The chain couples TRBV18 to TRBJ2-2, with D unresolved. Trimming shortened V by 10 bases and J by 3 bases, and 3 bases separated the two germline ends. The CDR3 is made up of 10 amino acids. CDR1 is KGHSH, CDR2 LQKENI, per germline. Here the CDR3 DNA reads TGTGCCACCCACACCGGGGAGCTGTTTTTT. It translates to CATHTGELFF.

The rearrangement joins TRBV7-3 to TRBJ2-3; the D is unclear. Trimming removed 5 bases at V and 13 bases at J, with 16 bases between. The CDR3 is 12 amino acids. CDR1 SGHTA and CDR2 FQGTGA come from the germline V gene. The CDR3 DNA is TGTGCCAGCAGCCACTGCAGACGGTCAAAGTATTTT. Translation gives CASSHCRRSKYF.

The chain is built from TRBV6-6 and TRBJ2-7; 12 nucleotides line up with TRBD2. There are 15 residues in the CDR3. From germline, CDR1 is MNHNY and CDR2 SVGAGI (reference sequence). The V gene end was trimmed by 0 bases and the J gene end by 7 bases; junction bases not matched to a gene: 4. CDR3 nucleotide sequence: TGTGCCAGCAGTTACTCACTAGCGGGAGGAGGAGAGCAGTACTTC. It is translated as CASSYSLAGGGEQYF.

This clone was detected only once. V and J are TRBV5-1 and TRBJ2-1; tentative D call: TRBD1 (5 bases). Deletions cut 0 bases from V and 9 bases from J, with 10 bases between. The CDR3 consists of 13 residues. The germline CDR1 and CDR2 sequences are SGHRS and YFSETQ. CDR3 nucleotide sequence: TGCGCCAGCAGCTTGGCAAGTGACAGTGAGCAGTTCTTC. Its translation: CASSLASDSEQFF.

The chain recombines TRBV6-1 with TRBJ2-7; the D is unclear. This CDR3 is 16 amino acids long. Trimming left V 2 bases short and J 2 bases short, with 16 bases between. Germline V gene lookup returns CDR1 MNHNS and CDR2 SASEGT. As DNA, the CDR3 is TGTGCCAGCAGTGAACGTGGCGTCTATTCCCCCTACGAGCAGTACTTC. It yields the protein CASSERGVYSPYEQYF.